This T cell receptor beta chain is drawn from a study of Graves' ophthalmopathy and Graves' hyperthyroidism. Study at large: By definition, stable hyperthyroidism involved no ophthalmopathy within 18 months of follow-up. Whole-study findings and limits: Blood also carried most expanded thyroid clonotypes exceeding 0.001 frequency.

In germline, CDR1 is MGHDK, CDR2 SYGVNS. The CDR3 loop spans 15 amino acids. V lost 1 base and J 7 bases, leaving 14 bases between the germline ends. Pregnancy or lactation, uncontrolled infections and other autoimmune diseases were grounds for excluding patients. It was on clinical symptoms, serum thyroxine, TRAb, thyroid ultrasound and orbital computed tomography that diagnosis relied. Comment on this clonotype: Its target is unknown.

Beta-chain TCR CDR3 regions were amplified from RNA transcripts. A first-round RT-PCR used HTBI primers, followed by a second-round multiplex PCR. TCRdb passed the multiplex PCR reads through MiXCR, listing each CDR3 protein once. The table records over a million distinct CDR3 sequences, about 36% of them present only once. Material: peripheral blood or thyroid tissue (not recorded which). The rearrangement uses TRBV25-1 and TRBJ1-5, with D uncertain. This sequence originates from an adult man with Graves' hyperthyroidism. The CDR3 sequence is CASSESLTSGQPQHF. The CDR3 DNA follows: TGTGCCAGCAGTGAATCACTGACTAGCGGCCAGCCCCAGCATTTT.